This T cell receptor (beta chain) was captured by sequencing in a study of blood T cell repertoires in COVID-19. The overall study: Acute and convalescent COVID-19 samples came from the United States, Italy and Spain.

Per germline, CDR1 SGHDN and CDR2 FVKESK. The CDR3 is made up of 18 amino acids. Trimming cost V 1 base and J 0 bases, with 13 bases left between them. Across 24 US areas, participants ranged in age from roughly 18 to 89 years. Per the original data handling: Using reference gene primer amplification, nucleated cell counts were estimated. The method was immunoSEQ multiplex PCR; TCRdb's version includes in-frame clones alone and lacks a portion of them. V, J and clone size reflect that table, while D and trimming were determined from the DNA. The repertoire includes approximately 400,000 clones, less than 90% of them detected once, and approximately 4.7% sits in the top ten.

Sequencing was done on a sample of PBMCs or T cells enriched from blood (not recorded which). The V and J genes are TRBV14 and TRBJ1-6; TRBD1 is a possible D gene (5 bases). This sequence was found in a woman aged 45-65 years who had recovered from COVID-19. Here the CDR3 DNA reads TGTGCCAGCAGCCAAGTTTGGCAGGGAAGCTCCTATAATTCACCCCTCCACTTT. It is translated as CASSQVWQGSSYNSPLHF.